One TCR beta chain is described in this entry. TCRdb keeps only in-frame clones here, not all; method: immunoSEQ multiplex PCR. In the table there are around 71,000 clones, around nine tenths of which are singletons. The CDR3 runs 15 residues. Trimming took off 3 bases at V and 6 bases at J, with 17 bases between the two ends. Germline values: CDR1 SEHNR, CDR2 FQNEAQ (reference sequence). The data derive from a study of control samples from healthy donors and cancer patients. This clonotype originated in a woman aged 45-65 years with colorectal cancer. Sequencing used PBMCs. V and J are TRBV7-9 and TRBJ1-1; no definite D call. The CDR3 DNA follows: TGTGCCAGCAGCTTCTCTGGCAGTTTAGGCGCTGAAGCTTTCTTT. It encodes CASSFSGSLGAEAFF.